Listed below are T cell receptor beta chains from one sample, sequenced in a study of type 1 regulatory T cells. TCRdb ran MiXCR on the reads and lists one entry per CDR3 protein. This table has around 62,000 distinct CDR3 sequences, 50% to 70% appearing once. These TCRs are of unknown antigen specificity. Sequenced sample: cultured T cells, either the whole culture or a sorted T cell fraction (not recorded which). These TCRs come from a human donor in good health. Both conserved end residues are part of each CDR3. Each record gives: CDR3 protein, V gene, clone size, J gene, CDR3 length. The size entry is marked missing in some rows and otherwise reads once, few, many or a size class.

cdr3_aa: CASRTGTGPYEQYF
v_call: TRBV19
clone_size: .
j_call: TRBJ2-7
cdr3_length: 14

cdr3_aa: CSVLAGVNEQFF
v_call: TRBV29-1
clone_size: .
j_call: TRBJ2-1
cdr3_length: 12

cdr3_aa: CASSPTSGRGNEQFF
v_call: TRBV14
clone_size: few
j_call: TRBJ2-1
cdr3_length: 15

cdr3_aa: CSARQRTEGEKLFF
v_call: TRBV20-1
clone_size: .
j_call: TRBJ1-4
cdr3_length: 14

cdr3_aa: CASSVVVAGGGELFF
v_call: TRBV9
clone_size: few
j_call: TRBJ2-2
cdr3_length: 15

cdr3_aa: CASSFSGPETQYF
v_call: TRBV7-2
clone_size: .
j_call: TRBJ2-5
cdr3_length: 13

cdr3_aa: CSARAAFSYEQYF
v_call: TRBV20-1
clone_size: .
j_call: TRBJ2-7
cdr3_length: 13

cdr3_aa: CASSFNGGVNEQFF
v_call: TRBV5-1
clone_size: .
j_call: TRBJ2-1
cdr3_length: 14

cdr3_aa: CASRLGYGSYEQYF
v_call: TRBV6-5
clone_size: few
j_call: TRBJ2-7
cdr3_length: 14

cdr3_aa: CASSPPGGTAYNEQFF
v_call: TRBV18
clone_size: .
j_call: TRBJ2-1
cdr3_length: 16

cdr3_aa: CASSQAGTAITRQEKLFF
v_call: TRBV4-2
clone_size: .
j_call: TRBJ1-4
cdr3_length: 18

cdr3_aa: CASSGTQYNEQFF
v_call: TRBV5-1
clone_size: .
j_call: TRBJ2-1
cdr3_length: 13

cdr3_aa: CSARVGGTETQYF
v_call: TRBV20-1
clone_size: .
j_call: TRBJ2-5
cdr3_length: 13

cdr3_aa: CASSLIQGVETQYF
v_call: TRBV4-1
clone_size: .
j_call: TRBJ2-5
cdr3_length: 14

cdr3_aa: CSARWGGRETQYF
v_call: TRBV20-1
clone_size: .
j_call: TRBJ2-5
cdr3_length: 13

cdr3_aa: CASSLAWVGDTQYF
v_call: TRBV7-2
clone_size: .
j_call: TRBJ2-3
cdr3_length: 14

cdr3_aa: CASSQGRLAGGRETQYF
v_call: TRBV14
clone_size: .
j_call: TRBJ2-5
cdr3_length: 17

cdr3_aa: CSPNIAGVTTDTQYF
v_call: TRBV20-1
clone_size: .
j_call: TRBJ2-3
cdr3_length: 15

cdr3_aa: CASSGLAAYNEQFF
v_call: TRBV19
clone_size: few
j_call: TRBJ2-1
cdr3_length: 14

cdr3_aa: CASISAGGSHEQYF
v_call: TRBV28
clone_size: .
j_call: TRBJ2-7
cdr3_length: 14

cdr3_aa: CASSQDRVLPNSPLHF
v_call: TRBV4-1
clone_size: .
j_call: TRBJ1-6
cdr3_length: 16

cdr3_aa: CASSLGAGAENEQFF
v_call: TRBV5-1
clone_size: .
j_call: TRBJ2-1
cdr3_length: 15

cdr3_aa: CSVGHGGQPQHF
v_call: TRBV29-1
clone_size: .
j_call: TRBJ1-5
cdr3_length: 12

cdr3_aa: CSAGTGPEKLFF
v_call: TRBV29-1
clone_size: .
j_call: TRBJ1-4
cdr3_length: 12

cdr3_aa: CASSFAGRTDTQYF
v_call: TRBV27
clone_size: .
j_call: TRBJ2-3
cdr3_length: 14

cdr3_aa: CASSLEYTGVDEQYF
v_call: TRBV5-1
clone_size: .
j_call: TRBJ2-7
cdr3_length: 15

cdr3_aa: CASSSGTSDLSYEQYF
v_call: TRBV12-3/TRBV12-4
clone_size: .
j_call: TRBJ2-7
cdr3_length: 16

cdr3_aa: CAISDPMTSGTKETQYF
v_call: TRBV10-3
clone_size: .
j_call: TRBJ2-5
cdr3_length: 17

cdr3_aa: CAISELLDEQFF
v_call: TRBV10-3
clone_size: .
j_call: TRBJ2-1
cdr3_length: 12

cdr3_aa: CASSKGGLAGESYEQYF
v_call: TRBV7-9
clone_size: few
j_call: TRBJ2-7
cdr3_length: 17

cdr3_aa: CASSLATVGLAGADTQYF
v_call: TRBV7-2
clone_size: .
j_call: TRBJ2-3
cdr3_length: 18

cdr3_aa: CASSLMEEAFF
v_call: TRBV7-9
clone_size: .
j_call: TRBJ1-1
cdr3_length: 11

cdr3_aa: CASSLEVRGNEQFF
v_call: TRBV5-4
clone_size: .
j_call: TRBJ2-1
cdr3_length: 14

cdr3_aa: CSASQGGQETQYF
v_call: TRBV20-1
clone_size: once
j_call: TRBJ2-5
cdr3_length: 13

cdr3_aa: CASSKTGGNQPQHF
v_call: TRBV27
clone_size: .
j_call: TRBJ1-5
cdr3_length: 14

cdr3_aa: CASSLILLAGGPGETQYF
v_call: TRBV7-9
clone_size: .
j_call: TRBJ2-5
cdr3_length: 18

cdr3_aa: CASRKGQARKMNTEAFF
v_call: TRBV6-5
clone_size: .
j_call: TRBJ1-1
cdr3_length: 17